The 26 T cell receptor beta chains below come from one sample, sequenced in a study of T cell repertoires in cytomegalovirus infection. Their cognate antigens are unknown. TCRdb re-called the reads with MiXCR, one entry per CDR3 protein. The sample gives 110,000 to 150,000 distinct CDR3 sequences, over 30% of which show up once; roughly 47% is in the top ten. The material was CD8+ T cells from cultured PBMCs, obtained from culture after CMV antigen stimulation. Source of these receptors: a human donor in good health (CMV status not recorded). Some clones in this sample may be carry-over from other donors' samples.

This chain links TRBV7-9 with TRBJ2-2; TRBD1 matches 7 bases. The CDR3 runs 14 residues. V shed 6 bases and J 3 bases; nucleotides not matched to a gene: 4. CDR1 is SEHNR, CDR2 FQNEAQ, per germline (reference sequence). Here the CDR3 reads CASRSTGDTGELFF. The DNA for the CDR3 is TGTGCCAGCAGGAGTACAGGGGACACCGGGGAGCTGTTTTTT.

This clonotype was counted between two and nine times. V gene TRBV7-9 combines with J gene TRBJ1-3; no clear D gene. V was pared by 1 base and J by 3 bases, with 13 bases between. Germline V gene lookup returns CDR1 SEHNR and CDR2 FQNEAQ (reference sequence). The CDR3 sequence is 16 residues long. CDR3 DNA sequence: TGTGCCAGCAGCTTAGTTTCGCAGACTCTTGGAAACACCATATATTTT. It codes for CASSLVSQTLGNTIYF.

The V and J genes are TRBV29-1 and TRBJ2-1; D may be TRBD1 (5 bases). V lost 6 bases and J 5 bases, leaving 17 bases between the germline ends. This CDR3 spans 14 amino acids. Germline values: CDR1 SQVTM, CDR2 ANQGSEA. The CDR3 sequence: CSVPQGIGDNEQFF. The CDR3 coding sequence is TGCAGCGTACCTCAGGGAATAGGGGACAATGAGCAGTTCTTC.

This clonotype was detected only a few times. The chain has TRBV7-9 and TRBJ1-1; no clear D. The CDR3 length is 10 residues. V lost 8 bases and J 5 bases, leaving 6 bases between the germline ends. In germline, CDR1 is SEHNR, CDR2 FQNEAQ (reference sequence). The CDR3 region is CASGETEAFF. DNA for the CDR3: TGTGCCAGCGGGGAGACTGAAGCTTTCTTT.

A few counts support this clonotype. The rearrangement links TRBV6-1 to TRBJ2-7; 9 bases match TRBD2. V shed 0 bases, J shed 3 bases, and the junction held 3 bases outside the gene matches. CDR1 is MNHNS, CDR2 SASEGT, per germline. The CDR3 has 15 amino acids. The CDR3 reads CASSEALAGFYEQYF. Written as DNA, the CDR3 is TGTGCCAGCAGTGAAGCGCTAGCGGGGTTCTACGAGCAGTACTTC.

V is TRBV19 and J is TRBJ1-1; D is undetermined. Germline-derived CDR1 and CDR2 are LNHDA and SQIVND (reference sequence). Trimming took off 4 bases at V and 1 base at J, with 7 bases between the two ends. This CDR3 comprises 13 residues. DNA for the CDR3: TGTGCCAGTAGTACCTGGGGGAACACTGAAGCTTTCTTT. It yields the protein CASSTWGNTEAFF.

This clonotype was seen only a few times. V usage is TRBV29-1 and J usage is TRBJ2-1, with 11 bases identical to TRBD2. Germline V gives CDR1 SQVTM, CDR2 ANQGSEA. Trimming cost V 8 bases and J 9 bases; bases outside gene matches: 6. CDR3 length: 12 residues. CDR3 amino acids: CSCTGLAAEQFF. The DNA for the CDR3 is TGCAGCTGCACGGGACTAGCGGCTGAGCAGTTCTTC.

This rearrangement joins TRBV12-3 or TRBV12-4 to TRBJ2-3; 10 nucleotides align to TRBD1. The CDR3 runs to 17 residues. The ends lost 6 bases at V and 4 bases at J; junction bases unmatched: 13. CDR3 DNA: TGTGCCAGCAGCCCAGACATGTGGGACAGGGGTTCAGATACGCAGTATTTT. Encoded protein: CASSPDMWDRGSDTQYF.

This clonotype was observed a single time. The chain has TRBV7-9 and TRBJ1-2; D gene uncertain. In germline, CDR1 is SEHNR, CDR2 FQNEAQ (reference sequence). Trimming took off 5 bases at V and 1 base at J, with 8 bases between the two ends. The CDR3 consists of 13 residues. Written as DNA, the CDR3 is TGTGCCAGCAGCCTAGAAAGTAACTATGGCTACACCTTC. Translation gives CASSLESNYGYTF.

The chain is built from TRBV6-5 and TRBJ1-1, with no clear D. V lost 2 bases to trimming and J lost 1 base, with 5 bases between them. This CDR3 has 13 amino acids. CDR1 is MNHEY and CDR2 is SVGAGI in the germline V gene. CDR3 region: CASSYTPNTEAFF. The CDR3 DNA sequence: TGTGCCAGCAGTTACACACCGAACACTGAAGCTTTCTTT.

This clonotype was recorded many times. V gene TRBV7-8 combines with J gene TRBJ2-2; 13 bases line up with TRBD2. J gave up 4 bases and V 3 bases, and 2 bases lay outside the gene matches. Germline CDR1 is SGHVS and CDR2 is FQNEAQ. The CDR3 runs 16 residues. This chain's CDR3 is CASSLGLAGITGELFF. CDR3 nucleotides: TGTGCCAGCAGCTTGGGACTAGCGGGGATCACCGGGGAGCTGTTTTTT.

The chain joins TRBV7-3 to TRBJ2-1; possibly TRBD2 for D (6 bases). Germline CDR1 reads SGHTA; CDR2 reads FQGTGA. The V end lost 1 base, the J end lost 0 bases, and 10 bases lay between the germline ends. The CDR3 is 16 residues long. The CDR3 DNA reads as TGTGCCAGCAGCTTAAATGGGGGGAGCTCCTACAATGAGCAGTTCTTC. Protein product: CASSLNGGSSYNEQFF.

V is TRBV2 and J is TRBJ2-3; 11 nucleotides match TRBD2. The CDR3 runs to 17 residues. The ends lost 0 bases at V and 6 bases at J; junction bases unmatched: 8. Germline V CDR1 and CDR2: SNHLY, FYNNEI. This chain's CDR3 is CASSEARLAGGLDTQYF. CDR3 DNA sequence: TGTGCCAGCAGTGAAGCGCGGCTAGCGGGGGGTCTTGATACGCAGTATTTT.

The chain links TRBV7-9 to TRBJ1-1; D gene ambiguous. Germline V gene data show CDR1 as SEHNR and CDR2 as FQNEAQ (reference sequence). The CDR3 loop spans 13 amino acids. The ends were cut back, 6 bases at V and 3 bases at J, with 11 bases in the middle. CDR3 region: CASSPSLYTEAFF. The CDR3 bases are TGTGCCAGCAGTCCCAGCCTTTACACTGAAGCTTTCTTT.

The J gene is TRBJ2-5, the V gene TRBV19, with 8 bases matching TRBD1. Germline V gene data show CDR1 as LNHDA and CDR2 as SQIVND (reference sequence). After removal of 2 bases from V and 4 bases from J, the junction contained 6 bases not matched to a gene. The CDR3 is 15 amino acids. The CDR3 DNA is TGTGCCAGTAGTATATTCGGACAGGGAAGAGAGACCCAGTACTTC. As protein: CASSIFGQGRETQYF.

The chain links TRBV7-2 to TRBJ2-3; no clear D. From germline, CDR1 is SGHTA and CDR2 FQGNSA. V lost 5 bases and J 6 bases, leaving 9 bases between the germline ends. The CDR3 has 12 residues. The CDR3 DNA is TGTGCCAGCAGCCCTGACCAGGATACGCAGTATTTT. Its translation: CASSPDQDTQYF.

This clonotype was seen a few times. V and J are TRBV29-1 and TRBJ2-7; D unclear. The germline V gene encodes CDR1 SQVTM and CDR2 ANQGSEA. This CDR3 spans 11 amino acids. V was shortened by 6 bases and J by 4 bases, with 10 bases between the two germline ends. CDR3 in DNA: TGCAGCGTGTTCGTGAAGTACGAGCAGTACTTC. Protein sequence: CSVFVKYEQYF.

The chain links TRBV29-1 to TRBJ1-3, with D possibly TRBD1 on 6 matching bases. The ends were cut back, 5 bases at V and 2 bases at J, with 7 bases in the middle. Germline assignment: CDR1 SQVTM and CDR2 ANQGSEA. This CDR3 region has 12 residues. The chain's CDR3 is CSVTGTGNTIYF. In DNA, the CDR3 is TGCAGCGTTACAGGGACTGGAAACACCATATATTTT. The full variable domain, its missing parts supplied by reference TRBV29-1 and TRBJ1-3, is SAVISQKPSRDICQRGTSLTIQCQVDSQVTMMFWYRQQPGQSLTLIATANQGSEATYESGFVIDKFPISRPNLTFSTLTVSNMSPEDSSIYLCSVTGTGNTIYFGEGSWLTVV.

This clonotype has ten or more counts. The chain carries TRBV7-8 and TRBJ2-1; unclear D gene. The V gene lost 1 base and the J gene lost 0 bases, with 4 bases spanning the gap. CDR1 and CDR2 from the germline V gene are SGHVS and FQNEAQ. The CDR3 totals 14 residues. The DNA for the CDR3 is TGTGCCAGCAGCTTAGTTAACTCCTACAATGAGCAGTTCTTC. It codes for CASSLVNSYNEQFF.

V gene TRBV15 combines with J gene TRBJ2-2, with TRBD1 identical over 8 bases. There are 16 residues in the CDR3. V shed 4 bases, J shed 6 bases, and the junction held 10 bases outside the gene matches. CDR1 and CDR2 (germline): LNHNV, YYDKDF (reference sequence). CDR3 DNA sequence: TGTGCCACCAGCACCTGGACAGGGTTTTCGGCCGGGGAGCTGTTTTTT. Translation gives CATSTWTGFSAGELFF. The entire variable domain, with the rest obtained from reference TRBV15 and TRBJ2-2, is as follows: DAMVIQNPRYQVTQFGKPVTLSCSQTLNHNVMYWYQQKSSQAPKLLFHYYDKDFNNEADTPDNFQSRRPNTSFCFLDIRSPGLGDTAMYLCATSTWTGFSAGELFFGEGSRLTVL.

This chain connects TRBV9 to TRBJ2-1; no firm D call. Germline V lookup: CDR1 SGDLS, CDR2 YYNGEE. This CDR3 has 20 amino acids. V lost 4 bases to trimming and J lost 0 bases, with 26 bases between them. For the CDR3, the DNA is TGTGCCAGCAGCACCATAAGTGTCACTGGGCTCCGGAGCTCCTACAATGAGCAGTTCTTC. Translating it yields CASSTISVTGLRSSYNEQFF.

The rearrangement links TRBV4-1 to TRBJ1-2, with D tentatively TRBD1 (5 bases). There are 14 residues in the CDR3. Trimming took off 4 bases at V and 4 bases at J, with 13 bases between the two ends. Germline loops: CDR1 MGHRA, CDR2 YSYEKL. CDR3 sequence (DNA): TGCGCCAGCAGCCCCTCGAAGGGGCCCTATGGCTACACCTTC. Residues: CASSPSKGPYGYTF.

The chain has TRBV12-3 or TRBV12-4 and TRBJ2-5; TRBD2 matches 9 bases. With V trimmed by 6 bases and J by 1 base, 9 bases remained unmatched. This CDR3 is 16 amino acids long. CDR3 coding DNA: TGTGCCAGCAGCTCCCCTAGCGGGGCTATCCAAGAGACCCAGTACTTC. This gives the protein CASSSPSGAIQETQYF.

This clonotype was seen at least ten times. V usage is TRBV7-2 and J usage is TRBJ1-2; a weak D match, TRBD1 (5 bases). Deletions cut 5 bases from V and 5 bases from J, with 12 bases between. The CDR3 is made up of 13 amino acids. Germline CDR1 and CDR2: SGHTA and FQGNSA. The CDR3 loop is CASSLGTVYGYTF. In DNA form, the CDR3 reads TGTGCCAGCAGCCTCGGGACGGTTTATGGCTACACCTTC.

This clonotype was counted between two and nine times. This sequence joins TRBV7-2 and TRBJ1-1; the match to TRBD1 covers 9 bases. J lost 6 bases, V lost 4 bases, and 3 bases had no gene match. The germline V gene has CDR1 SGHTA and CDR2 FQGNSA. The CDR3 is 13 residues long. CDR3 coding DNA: TGTGCCAGCAGCTGGACAGGGGACCCTGAAGCTTTCTTT. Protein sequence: CASSWTGDPEAFF.

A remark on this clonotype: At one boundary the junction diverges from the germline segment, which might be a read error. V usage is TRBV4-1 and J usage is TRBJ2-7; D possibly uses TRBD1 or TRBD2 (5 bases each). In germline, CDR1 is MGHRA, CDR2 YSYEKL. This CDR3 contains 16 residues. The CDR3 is CASSQEGVGDFYEQYF. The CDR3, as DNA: TGTGCCAGCAGCCAAGAGGGAGTAGGGGATTTCTACGAGCAGTACTTC.